What follows describes a single T cell receptor (beta chain). Its matching antigen is unknown. The data stem from a study of naive and memory T cell subsets. Study-level findings and limits: The RNA method is potentially sensitive to activation and differentiation changes.

Ligated cDNA underwent four rounds of PCR with nested alpha and beta constant region primers and SP2. Blood and skin TCR RNA was reverse transcribed with alpha and beta constant primers. One entry per CDR3 protein, called by TCRdb with MiXCR from the 5' RACE reads. Here the sample spans roughly 56,000 distinct CDR3 sequences, approximately 7.2% being singletons. V dropped 2 bases and J dropped 4 bases, with 9 bases sitting between them. The CDR3 length is 14 residues. The germline CDR1 and CDR2 sequences are MNHEY and SVGAGI. A UMI-containing oligonucleotide was joined by 3' ligation to the TCR cDNA template. Whole blood, roughly 2.5 ml, came from adult healthy volunteers. Cells were not sorted; total RNA input targeted about 1 to 1,100 ng.

The chain joins TRBV6-5 to TRBJ1-5; D remains unclear. The sequence was collected from a male donor in good health. The CDR3 loop reads CASSYRLGNQPQHF. The CDR3 DNA follows: TGTGCCAGCAGTTACAGGTTAGGGAATCAGCCCCAGCATTTT.